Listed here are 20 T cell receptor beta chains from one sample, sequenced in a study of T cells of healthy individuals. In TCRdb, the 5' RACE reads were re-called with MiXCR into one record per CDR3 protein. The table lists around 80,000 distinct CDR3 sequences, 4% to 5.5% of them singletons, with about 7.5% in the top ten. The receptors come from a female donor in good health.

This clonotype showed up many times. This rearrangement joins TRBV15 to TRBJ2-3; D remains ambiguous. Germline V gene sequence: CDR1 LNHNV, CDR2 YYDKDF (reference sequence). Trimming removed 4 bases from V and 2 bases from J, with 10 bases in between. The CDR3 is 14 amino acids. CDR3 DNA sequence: TGTGCCACCAGCACGATTCCGGCCACAGATACGCAGTATTTT. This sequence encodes CATSTIPATDTQYF.

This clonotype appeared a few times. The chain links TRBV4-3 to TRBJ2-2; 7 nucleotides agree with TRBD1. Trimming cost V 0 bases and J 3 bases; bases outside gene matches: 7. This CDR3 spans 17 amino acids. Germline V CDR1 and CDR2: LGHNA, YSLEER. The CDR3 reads CASSQDRGQEYTGELFF. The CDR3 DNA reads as TGCGCCAGCAGCCAAGATCGCGGACAGGAATACACCGGGGAGCTGTTTTTT.

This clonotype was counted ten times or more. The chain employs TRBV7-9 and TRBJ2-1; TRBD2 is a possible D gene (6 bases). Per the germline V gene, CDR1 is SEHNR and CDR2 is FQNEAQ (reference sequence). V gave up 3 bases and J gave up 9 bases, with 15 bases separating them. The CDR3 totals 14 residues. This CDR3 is CASSFTGAPGEQFF. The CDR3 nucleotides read TGTGCCAGCAGCTTTACGGGAGCACCGGGTGAGCAGTTCTTC.

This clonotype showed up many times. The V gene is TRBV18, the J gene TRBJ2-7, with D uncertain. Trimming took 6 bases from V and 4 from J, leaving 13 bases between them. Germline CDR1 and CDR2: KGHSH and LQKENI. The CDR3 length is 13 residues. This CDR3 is CASSLDEKYEQYF. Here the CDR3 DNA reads TGTGCCAGCTCGCTCGACGAAAAATACGAGCAGTACTTC.

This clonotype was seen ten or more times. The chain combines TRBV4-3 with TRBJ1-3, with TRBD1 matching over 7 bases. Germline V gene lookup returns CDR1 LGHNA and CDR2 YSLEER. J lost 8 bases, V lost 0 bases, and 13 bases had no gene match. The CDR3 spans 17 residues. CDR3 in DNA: TGCGCCAGCAGCCAAGATGGGGACAGTTGGAGAAGAGACACCATATATTTT. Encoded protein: CASSQDGDSWRRDTIYF.

CDR3 sequence (DNA): TGTGCCAGCAGTTATCCGGGACAGGGACACTATGGCTACACCTTC. This codes for CASSYPGQGHYGYTF. The chain links TRBV6-2 or TRBV6-3 to TRBJ1-2; 9 bases map to TRBD1. The CDR3 consists of 15 residues. Germline CDR1 is MNHEY and CDR2 is SVGEGT. Trimming took 3 bases from V and 3 from J; bases not matched to a gene: 5.

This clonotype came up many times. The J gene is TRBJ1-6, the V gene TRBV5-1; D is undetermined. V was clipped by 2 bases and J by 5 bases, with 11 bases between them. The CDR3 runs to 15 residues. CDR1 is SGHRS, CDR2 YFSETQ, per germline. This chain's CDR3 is CASSFSGLDNSPLHF. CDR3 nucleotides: TGCGCCAGCAGCTTCTCGGGGTTAGATAATTCACCCCTCCACTTT.

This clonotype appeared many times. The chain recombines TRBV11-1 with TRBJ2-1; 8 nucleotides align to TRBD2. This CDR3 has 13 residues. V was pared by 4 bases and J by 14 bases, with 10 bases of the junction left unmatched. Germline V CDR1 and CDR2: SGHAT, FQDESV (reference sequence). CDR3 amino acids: CASSSRGGGDEFF. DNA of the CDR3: TGTGCCAGCAGCTCCCGGGGGGGGGGTGATGAGTTCTTC.

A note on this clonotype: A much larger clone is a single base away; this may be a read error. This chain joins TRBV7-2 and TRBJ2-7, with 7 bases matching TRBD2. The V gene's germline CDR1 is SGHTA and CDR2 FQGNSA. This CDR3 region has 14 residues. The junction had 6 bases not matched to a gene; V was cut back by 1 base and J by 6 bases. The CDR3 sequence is CASSLGGGSLEQYF. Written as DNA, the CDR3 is TGTGCCAGCAGCTTAGGGGGAGGGTCTCTCGAGCAGTACTTC.

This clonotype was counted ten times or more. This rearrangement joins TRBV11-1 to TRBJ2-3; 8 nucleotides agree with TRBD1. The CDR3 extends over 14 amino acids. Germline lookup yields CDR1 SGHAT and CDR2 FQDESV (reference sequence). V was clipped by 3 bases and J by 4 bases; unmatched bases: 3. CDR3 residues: CASSFGQGPDTQYF. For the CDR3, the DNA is TGTGCCAGCAGCTTCGGACAGGGCCCAGATACGCAGTATTTT. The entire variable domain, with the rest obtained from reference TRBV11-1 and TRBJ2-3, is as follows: EAEVAQSPRYKITEKSQAVAFWCDPISGHATLYWYRQILGQGPELLVQFQDESVVDDSQLPKDRFSAERLKGVDSTLKIQPAELGDSAMYLCASSFGQGPDTQYFGPGTRLTVL.

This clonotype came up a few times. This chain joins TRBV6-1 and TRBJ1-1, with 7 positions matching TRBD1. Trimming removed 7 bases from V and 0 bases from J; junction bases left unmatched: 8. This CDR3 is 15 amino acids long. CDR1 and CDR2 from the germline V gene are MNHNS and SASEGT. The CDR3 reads CASTRTGGVNTEAFF. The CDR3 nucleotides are TGTGCCAGCACCCGGACAGGTGGGGTGAACACTGAAGCTTTCTTT.

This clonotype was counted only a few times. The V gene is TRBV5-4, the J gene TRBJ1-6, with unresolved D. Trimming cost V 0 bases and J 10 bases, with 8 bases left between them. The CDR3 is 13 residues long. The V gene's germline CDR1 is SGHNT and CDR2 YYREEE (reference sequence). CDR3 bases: TGTGCCAGCAGCTTGGGCCGGAGATCACCCCTCCACTTT. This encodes CASSLGRRSPLHF.

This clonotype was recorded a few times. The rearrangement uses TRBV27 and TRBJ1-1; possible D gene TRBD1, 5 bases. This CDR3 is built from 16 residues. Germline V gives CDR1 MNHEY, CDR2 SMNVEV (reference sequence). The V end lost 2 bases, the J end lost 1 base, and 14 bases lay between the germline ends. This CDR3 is CASSLQGGVPNTEAFF. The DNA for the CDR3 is TGTGCCAGCAGTTTACAGGGAGGGGTTCCGAACACTGAAGCTTTCTTT.

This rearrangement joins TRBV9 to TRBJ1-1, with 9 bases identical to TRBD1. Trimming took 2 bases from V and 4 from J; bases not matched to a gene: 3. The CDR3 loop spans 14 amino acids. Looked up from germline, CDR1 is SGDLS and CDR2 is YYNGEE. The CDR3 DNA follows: TGTGCCAGCAGCGTTGGACAGGGGTCCACTGAAGCTTTCTTT. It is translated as CASSVGQGSTEAFF.

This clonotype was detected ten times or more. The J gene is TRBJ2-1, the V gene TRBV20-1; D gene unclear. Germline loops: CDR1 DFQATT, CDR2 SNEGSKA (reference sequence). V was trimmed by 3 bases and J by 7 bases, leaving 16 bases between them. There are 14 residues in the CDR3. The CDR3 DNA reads TGCAGTGCTAGGGGCCCACTAAGCTCGAATGAGCAGTTCTTC. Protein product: CSARGPLSSNEQFF.

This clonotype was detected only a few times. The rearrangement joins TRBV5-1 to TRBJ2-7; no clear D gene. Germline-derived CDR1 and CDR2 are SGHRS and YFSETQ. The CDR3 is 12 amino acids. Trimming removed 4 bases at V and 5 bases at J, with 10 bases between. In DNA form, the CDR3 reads TGCGCCAGCAGCCCCTGTGGGGACGAGCAGTACTTC. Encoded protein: CASSPCGDEQYF. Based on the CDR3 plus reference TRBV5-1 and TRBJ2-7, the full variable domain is KAGVTQTPRYLIKTRGQQVTLSCSPISGHRSVSWYQQTPGQGLQFLFEYFSETQRNKGNFPGRFSGRQFSNSRSEMNVSTLELGDSALYLCASSPCGDEQYFGPGTRLTVT.

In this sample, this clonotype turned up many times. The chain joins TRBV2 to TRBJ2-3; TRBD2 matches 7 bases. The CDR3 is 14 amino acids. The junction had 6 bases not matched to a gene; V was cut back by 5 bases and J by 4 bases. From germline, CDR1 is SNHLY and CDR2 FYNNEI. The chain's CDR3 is CASSPQRDADTQYF. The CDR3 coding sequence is TGTGCCAGCAGTCCCCAGCGGGATGCAGATACGCAGTATTTT.

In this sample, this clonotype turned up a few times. In nucleotides, the CDR3 is TGCAGTGTTCCGGGGGACCGCTCCTACAATGAGCAGTTCTTC. This encodes CSVPGDRSYNEQFF. The chain recombines TRBV20-1 with TRBJ2-1, with a possible D match to TRBD2 (6 bases). Germline CDR1 reads DFQATT; CDR2 reads SNEGSKA (reference sequence). This CDR3 has 14 amino acids. V was cut by 7 bases and J by 0 bases, with 13 bases left in between.

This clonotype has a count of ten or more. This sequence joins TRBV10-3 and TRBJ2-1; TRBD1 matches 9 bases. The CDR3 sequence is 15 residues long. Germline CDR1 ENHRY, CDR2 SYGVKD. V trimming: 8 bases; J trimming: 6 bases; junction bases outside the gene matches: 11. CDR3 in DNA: TGTGCCATCGGGGACCAAGACAGGGGGGTCAATGAGCAGTTCTTC. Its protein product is CAIGDQDRGVNEQFF.

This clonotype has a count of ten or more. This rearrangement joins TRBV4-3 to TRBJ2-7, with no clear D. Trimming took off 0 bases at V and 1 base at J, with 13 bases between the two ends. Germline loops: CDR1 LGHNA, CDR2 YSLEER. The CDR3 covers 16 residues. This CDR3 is CASSQDWNAASYEQYF. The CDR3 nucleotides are TGCGCCAGCAGCCAAGATTGGAATGCGGCTTCCTACGAGCAGTACTTC.